Following are 13 T cell receptor beta chains from one sample sequenced in a study of PD-L1 blockade in urothelial cancer. Clones were read by immunoSEQ multiplex PCR, and TCRdb kept only the in-frame ones, dropping some. The sample has some 75,000 clones, approximately 89% seen once; the top ten hold roughly 0.8%. Stated time point: peripheral blood 6 weeks after treatment start. This material consisted of PBMCs, taken around atezolizumab (anti-PD-L1) treatment. The source is a woman of 80 years or more with urothelial cancer.

The chain employs TRBV27 and TRBJ1-2; D possibly corresponds to TRBD1 (5 bases). The CDR3 sequence is 14 residues long. V was pared by 1 base and J by 4 bases, with 10 bases between. Germline V lookup: CDR1 MNHEY, CDR2 SMNVEV (reference sequence). CDR3 loop: CASSLWGGSYGYTF. The DNA of the CDR3 is TGTGCCAGCAGTTTATGGGGGGGGAGCTATGGCTACACCTTC.

V gene TRBV29-1 combines with J gene TRBJ1-4; 11 bases are shared with TRBD1. The CDR3 is 14 amino acids. The ends lost 3 bases at V and 8 bases at J; junction bases unmatched: 5. Germline V gene sequence: CDR1 SQVTM, CDR2 ANQGSEA. The CDR3 protein is CSVDTGTGGEKLFF. CDR3 nucleotides: TGCAGCGTTGACACCGGGACAGGGGGGGAAAAACTGTTTTTT.

The chain joins TRBV7-2 to TRBJ2-1, with no clear D. The CDR3 is 13 amino acids. V gave up 0 bases and J gave up 4 bases, with 4 bases separating them. CDR1 and CDR2 from the germline V gene are SGHTA and FQGNSA. The CDR3 DNA is TGTGCCAGCAGCTTAGCCCCGTACAATGAGCAGTTCTTC. The encoded protein is CASSLAPYNEQFF.

The chain carries TRBV7-9 and TRBJ1-4; the match to TRBD1 covers 7 bases. In germline, CDR1 is SEHNR, CDR2 FQNEAQ (reference sequence). The J segment lost 8 bases and the V segment lost 10 bases, leaving 10 bases of the junction unmatched. The CDR3 is made up of 13 amino acids. The CDR3, as DNA: TGTGCCATTAAAGGGGGCGCGGGAGAAAAACTGTTTTTT. Its translation is CAIKGGAGEKLFF.

The chain recombines TRBV5-1 with TRBJ1-2; 7 bases align to TRBD1. The ends lost 4 bases at V and 2 bases at J; junction bases unmatched: 2. The CDR3 totals 13 residues. CDR1 and CDR2 (germline): SGHRS, YFSETQ. In DNA form, the CDR3 reads TGCGCCAGCAGCAGGGGACAGAACTATGGCTACACCTTC. Its protein product is CASSRGQNYGYTF.

J is TRBJ2-5 and V is TRBV7-6; 9 positions match TRBD1. The CDR3 loop spans 16 amino acids. V was pared by 0 bases and J by 3 bases, with 5 bases of the junction left unmatched. Germline assignment: CDR1 SGHVS and CDR2 FNYEAQ. The CDR3 sequence: CASSLATGGNEETQYF. The CDR3 DNA is TGTGCCAGCAGCTTAGCGACAGGGGGGAATGAAGAGACCCAGTACTTC.

CDR3 in DNA: TGTGCCAGCAGAATGACAGGGTGGAACACTGAAGCTTTCTTT. Protein product: CASRMTGWNTEAFF. The V call is TRBV28, the J call TRBJ1-1, with 7 bases that match TRBD1. In germline, CDR1 is MDHEN, CDR2 SYDVKM. The length of the CDR3 is 14 residues. Trimming removed 6 bases from V and 1 base from J; junction bases left unmatched: 5.

V and J are TRBV18 and TRBJ1-2, with unresolved D. Germline V gene sequence: CDR1 KGHSH, CDR2 LQKENI. This CDR3 comprises 15 residues. The V and J ends lost 0 bases and 2 bases respectively, with 10 bases between them. CDR3 amino acids: CASSPPGRKNYGYTF. The DNA of the CDR3 is TGTGCCAGCTCACCACCGGGCAGAAAAAACTATGGCTACACCTTC.

The chain is built from TRBV27 and TRBJ1-2, with a possible D match to TRBD1 (5 bases). The CDR3 loop spans 17 amino acids. V was pared by 5 bases and J by 5 bases, with 24 bases between. The germline gives CDR1 MNHEY, CDR2 SMNVEV (reference sequence). As DNA, the CDR3 is TGTGCCAGCAGTCCCAGGGATTACCCCAATTCAAAATATGGCTACACCTTC. The encoded protein is CASSPRDYPNSKYGYTF.

The CDR3 DNA reads as TGCGCCAGCAGCTTGTCGATTAGCGGGAGGGATCTCTCCTACGAGCAGTACTTC. Residues: CASSLSISGRDLSYEQYF. J is TRBJ2-7 and V is TRBV5-1; 11 bases map to TRBD2. The CDR3 loop spans 18 amino acids. With 1 base clipped from V and 0 bases from J, the junction kept 9 bases outside the gene matches. CDR1 SGHRS and CDR2 YFSETQ come from the germline V gene. Variable domain in full (rest from reference TRBV5-1 and TRBJ2-7): KAGVTQTPRYLIKTRGQQVTLSCSPISGHRSVSWYQQTPGQGLQFLFEYFSETQRNKGNFPGRFSGRQFSNSRSEMNVSTLELGDSALYLCASSLSISGRDLSYEQYFGPGTRLTVT.

The rearrangement uses TRBV5-1 and TRBJ2-5; 11 bases agree with TRBD1. Per the germline V gene, CDR1 is SGHRS and CDR2 is YFSETQ. CDR3 length: 16 amino acids. J was trimmed by 5 bases and V by 4 bases; bases with no gene match: 10. This CDR3 reads CASSLGQGDSWETQYF. The CDR3 bases are TGCGCCAGCAGCCTGGGACAGGGGGATTCTTGGGAGACCCAGTACTTC.

The chain has TRBV28 and TRBJ2-7, with D maybe TRBD2 (6 bases). The V end lost 5 bases, the J end lost 6 bases, and 17 bases lay between the germline ends. The CDR3 runs to 14 residues. CDR1 and CDR2 (germline): MDHEN, SYDVKM. The CDR3 reads CASSLREGLREQYF. CDR3 bases: TGTGCCAGCAGTCTCCGGGAAGGACTACGCGAGCAGTACTTC.

This clone has only one observation. The rearrangement uses TRBV29-1 and TRBJ2-7; 12 bases match TRBD1. CDR1 SQVTM and CDR2 ANQGSEA come from the germline V gene. This CDR3 comprises 15 residues. V lost 4 bases and J lost 3; bases outside the gene matches: 7. The DNA of the CDR3 is TGCAGCGTTGTAAACCGGGACAGGGGGCTCTACGAGCAGTACTTC. It codes for CSVVNRDRGLYEQYF.